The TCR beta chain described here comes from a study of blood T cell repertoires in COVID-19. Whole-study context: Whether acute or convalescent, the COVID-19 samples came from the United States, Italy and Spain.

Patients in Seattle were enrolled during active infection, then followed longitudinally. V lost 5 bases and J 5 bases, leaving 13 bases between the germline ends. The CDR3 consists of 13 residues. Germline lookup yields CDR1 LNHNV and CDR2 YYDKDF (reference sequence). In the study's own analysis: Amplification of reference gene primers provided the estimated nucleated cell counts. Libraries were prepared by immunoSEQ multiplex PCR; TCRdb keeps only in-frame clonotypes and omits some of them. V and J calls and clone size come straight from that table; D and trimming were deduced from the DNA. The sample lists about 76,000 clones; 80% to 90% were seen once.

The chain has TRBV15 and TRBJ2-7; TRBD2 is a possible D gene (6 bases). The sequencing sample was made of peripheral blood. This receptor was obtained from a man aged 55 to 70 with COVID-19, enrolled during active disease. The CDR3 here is CATSEGTFNEQYF. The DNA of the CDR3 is TGTGCCACCAGCGAGGGGACTTTTAACGAGCAGTACTTC.